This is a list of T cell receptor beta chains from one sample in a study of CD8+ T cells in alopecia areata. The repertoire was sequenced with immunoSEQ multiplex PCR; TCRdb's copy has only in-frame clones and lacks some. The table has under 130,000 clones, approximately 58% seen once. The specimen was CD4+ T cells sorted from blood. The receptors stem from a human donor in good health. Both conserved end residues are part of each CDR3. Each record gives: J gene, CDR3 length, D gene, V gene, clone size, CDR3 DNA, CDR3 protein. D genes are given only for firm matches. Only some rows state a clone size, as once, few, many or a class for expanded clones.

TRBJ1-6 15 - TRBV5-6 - TGTGCCAGCAGCTCGCGGATAGGTATCGGATCACCCCTCCACTTT CASSSRIGIGSPLHF
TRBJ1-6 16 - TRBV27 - TGTGCCAGCAGTCCCCCGGGAAGCGCTCGCAATTCACCCCTCCACTTT CASSPPGSARNSPLHF
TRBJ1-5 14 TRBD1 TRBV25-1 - TGTGCCAGCAGTGAGTCGACAGGGCCTCAGCCCCAGCATTTT CASSESTGPQPQHF
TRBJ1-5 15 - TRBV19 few TGTGCCAGTAGTATTGGGGGCGCTTTGAATCAGCCCCAGCATTTT CASSIGGALNQPQHF
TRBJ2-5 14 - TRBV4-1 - TGCGCCAGCAGCCCGGGACTCCGGGAAGCGACCCAGTACTTC CASSPGLREATQYF
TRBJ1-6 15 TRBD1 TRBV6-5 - TGTGCCAGCCGACAGGGACCTACGGTTAATTCACCCCTCCACTTT CASRQGPTVNSPLHF
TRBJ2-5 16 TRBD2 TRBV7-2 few TGTGCCAGCAGCTTATCTAGCGGGGGGGTCCAAGAGACCCAGTACTTC CASSLSSGGVQETQYF
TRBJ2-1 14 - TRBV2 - TGTGCCAGCCGATTTACCTCGCCGACGAATGAGCAGTTCTTC CASRFTSPTNEQFF
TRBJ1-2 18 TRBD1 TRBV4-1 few TGCGCCAGCAGCCAAGCCTCCGGGACAGGGGGCTTCCCCAGGGGCTACACCTTC CASSQASGTGGFPRGYTF
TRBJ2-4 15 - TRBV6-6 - TGTGCCAGCAGTTACTCGAGCGACGGGGAAAACATTCAGTACTTC CASSYSSDGENIQYF
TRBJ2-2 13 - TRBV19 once TGTGCCAGTAGAAACACGGGGACCGGGGAGCTGTTTTTT CASRNTGTGELFF
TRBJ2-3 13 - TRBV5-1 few TGCGCCAGCAGCTTGGGGACTCCAGCCACGCAGTATTTT CASSLGTPATQYF
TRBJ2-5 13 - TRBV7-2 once TGTGCCAGCAGCTTAGTTGTCGGTGAGACCCAGTACTTC CASSLVVGETQYF
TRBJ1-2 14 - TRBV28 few TGTGCCAGCAGTCAACACAGGGATAACTATGGCTACACCTTC CASSQHRDNYGYTF
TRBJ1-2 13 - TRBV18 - TGTGCCAGCTCACCGGGGAGTGATCTGGAGTACACCTTC CASSPGSDLEYTF
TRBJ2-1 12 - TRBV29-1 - TGCAGCGTTCCTCATGCTAGTCGTGAGCAGTTCTTC CSVPHASREQFF
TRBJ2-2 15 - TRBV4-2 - TGTGCCAGCAGCCAAGGGGACATGAACACCGGGGAGCTGTTTTTT CASSQGDMNTGELFF
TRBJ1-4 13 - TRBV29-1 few TGCAGCGTCTCAGGGGCAACTAATGAAAAACTGTTTTTT CSVSGATNEKLFF